The 17 T cell receptor beta chains presented below share a single source sample, sequenced in a study of blood T cells in healthy people across ages. For the second PCR, which ran for 7 to 11 cycles, a sample-barcoded 5' primer and a J-beta primer mix were used. TCRdb re-derived calls from the 5' RACE reads in MiXCR, one entry per CDR3 protein. The sample lists about 970,000 distinct CDR3 sequences, roughly 51% occurring once. Sequenced: blood. These receptors all come from an older woman in good health.

This chain uses TRBV3-1 with TRBJ1-5; D ambiguous. The CDR3 sequence is 13 residues long. The V gene's germline CDR1 is LGHDT and CDR2 YNNKEL (reference sequence). Trimming took 1 base from V and 7 from J, leaving 8 bases between them. CDR3 DNA sequence: TGTGCCAGCAGCCAAGTAGACACCCAGCCCCAGCATTTT. It encodes CASSQVDTQPQHF.

The gene calls are TRBV18 and TRBJ2-1, with D unclear. The end of the DNA fits TRBJ2-7 better, so the J call may be wrong. The CDR3 contains 14 residues. Per the germline V gene, CDR1 is KGHSH and CDR2 is LQKENI. CDR3 coding DNA: TGTGCCAGCTCACCGTTAGCAGGTTGGGATGAGCAGTACTTC. Amino acid sequence: CASSPLAGWDEQYF.

In nucleotides, the CDR3 is TGTGCCAGCAGCCAAGAGAGGACACGCTACACCTTC. It encodes CASSQERTRYTF. This rearrangement joins TRBV3-1 to TRBJ1-2, with D perhaps TRBD1 (5 bases). Germline CDR1 and CDR2: LGHDT and YNNKEL (reference sequence). V was pared by 0 bases and J by 9 bases, with 8 bases between. The CDR3 length is 12 residues.

In this sample, this clonotype turned up a few times. The J gene is TRBJ2-1, the V gene TRBV9; no firm D call. Germline V gene sequence: CDR1 SGDLS, CDR2 YYNGEE. The CDR3 loop spans 16 amino acids. The V end was cut by 3 bases, the J end by 0 bases, with 13 bases between. CDR3 sequence (DNA): TGTGCCAGCAGCGAGGAGAGTACCTACTCCTACAATGAGCAGTTCTTC. Translated, it gives CASSEESTYSYNEQFF.

The J gene is TRBJ2-1, the V gene TRBV4-3; 11 bases are a match to TRBD2. Germline trimming cut 0 bases from V and 5 bases from J; bases unmatched to any gene: 6. Germline V gene sequence: CDR1 LGHNA, CDR2 YSLEER. CDR3 length: 17 amino acids. The CDR3 here is CASSQDRLAGGNNEQFF. The CDR3 DNA is TGCGCCAGCAGCCAAGATAGGCTAGCGGGAGGAAACAATGAGCAGTTCTTC.

This chain joins TRBV24-1 and TRBJ2-5; 16 bases map to TRBD2. Germline lookup yields CDR1 KGHDR and CDR2 SFDVKD. CDR3 length: 19 residues. Germline trimming cut 3 bases from V and 3 bases from J; bases unmatched to any gene: 9. CDR3 residues: CATSDMSGTSGRVEETQYF. CDR3 coding DNA: TGTGCCACCAGTGATATGTCCGGGACTAGCGGGAGGGTCGAAGAGACCCAGTACTTC.

This clonotype has a handful of counts. This chain connects TRBV10-3 to TRBJ2-7, with D possibly being TRBD1 (6 bases). Germline CDR1 and CDR2: ENHRY and SYGVKD. V was trimmed by 5 bases and J by 0 bases, leaving 14 bases between them. The CDR3 consists of 15 residues. The CDR3 bases are TGTGCCATCAGTAAGAAGGGGGTTGACTCCTACGAGCAGTACTTC. Translating it yields CAISKKGVDSYEQYF.

The chain is built from TRBV7-2 and TRBJ2-1, with D uncertain. Germline V CDR1 and CDR2: SGHTA, FQGNSA. The CDR3 sequence is 18 residues long. Trimming removed 2 bases at V and 5 bases at J, with 22 bases between. This CDR3 is CASSLPEPTRRTNNEQFF. Here the CDR3 DNA reads TGTGCCAGCAGCTTACCCGAGCCGACCAGACGTACCAACAATGAGCAGTTCTTC.

V and J are TRBV28 and TRBJ2-1, with 12 bases that match TRBD2. Looked up from germline, CDR1 is MDHEN and CDR2 is SYDVKM. The CDR3 length is 15 residues. Trimming at V came to 7 bases and at J to 8 bases, leaving 9 bases not matched to a gene. CDR3 amino acids: CASTPGLAGGYEQFF. CDR3 sequence (DNA): TGTGCCAGCACCCCCGGTCTAGCGGGAGGGTATGAGCAGTTCTTC.

The chain joins TRBV3-1 to TRBJ2-3; 8 bases are shared with TRBD2. This CDR3 region has 15 residues. V dropped 3 bases and J dropped 4; count of bases not matched to a gene: 6. Germline lookup yields CDR1 LGHDT and CDR2 YNNKEL (reference sequence). CDR3 sequence: CASSQAAGVADTQYF. The CDR3 DNA reads TGTGCCAGCAGCCAGGCAGCGGGAGTCGCAGATACGCAGTATTTT.

There are a few counts of this clonotype. The rearrangement joins TRBV4-2 to TRBJ2-1, with D possibly matching TRBD1 (7 bases). CDR1 is LGHNA and CDR2 is YNFKEQ in the germline V gene. V lost 1 base to trimming and J lost 13 bases, with 20 bases between them. The length of the CDR3 is 15 residues. CDR3 sequence reads: CASSQGGTDQETQFF. The CDR3 DNA reads TGTGCCAGCAGCCAAGGCGGGACAGATCAAGAGACCCAGTTCTTC.

This clonotype was detected only a few times. V is TRBV7-9 and J is TRBJ2-7; 10 bases fit TRBD2. Looked up from germline, CDR1 is SEHNR and CDR2 is FQNEAQ (reference sequence). CDR3 length equals 13 residues. Unmatched junction bases numbered 6, after V lost 7 bases and J lost 6 bases. The CDR3 coding sequence is TGTGCCAGCACCGAGCGGGAGGGAGGCGAGCAGTACTTC. It yields the protein CASTEREGGEQYF.

The table lists this clonotype with a few counts. The genes are TRBV5-5 and TRBJ2-7; 7 positions agree with TRBD2. The trim removed 4 bases at V and 5 bases at J, leaving 9 bases unmatched. This CDR3 comprises 14 residues. Germline V gene sequence: CDR1 SGHKS, CDR2 YYEKEE (reference sequence). In nucleotides, the CDR3 is TGTGCCAGCAGCCCCGAGCGGGAACATCACGAGCAGTACTTC. Its translation: CASSPEREHHEQYF.

This clonotype occurred a few times. CDR3 sequence reads: CASSLSTERRVYGYTF. The CDR3 DNA reads as TGTGCCAGCAGTTTATCTACTGAACGTAGAGTTTATGGCTACACCTTC. The rearrangement joins TRBV28 to TRBJ1-2; no clear D gene. The CDR3 runs to 16 residues. Trimming took 1 base from V and 5 from J, leaving 17 bases between them. Germline V lookup: CDR1 MDHEN, CDR2 SYDVKM.

The table lists this clonotype with a count of one. The V and J genes are TRBV2 and TRBJ2-7; perhaps TRBD1 as D (7 bases). The CDR3 covers 14 residues. The germline V gene encodes CDR1 SNHLY and CDR2 FYNNEI. The V and J ends lost 3 bases and 4 bases respectively, with 13 bases between them. The CDR3 reads CASSELTGTYEQYF. CDR3 nucleotides: TGTGCCAGCAGTGAGTTGACAGGGACTTACGAGCAGTACTTC. Combining the CDR3 with reference TRBV2 and TRBJ2-7 gives the whole variable domain EPEVTQTPSHQVTQMGQEVILRCVPISNHLYFYWYRQILGQKVEFLVSFYNNEISEKSEIFDDQFSVERPDGSNFTLKIRSTKLEDSAMYFCASSELTGTYEQYFGPGTRLTVT.

V usage is TRBV4-1 and J usage is TRBJ2-3, with D tentatively TRBD2 (5 bases). The V and J ends lost 5 bases and 5 bases respectively, with 20 bases between them. The CDR3 loop spans 16 amino acids. The germline CDR1 and CDR2 sequences are MGHRA and YSYEKL. The CDR3 reads CASSTPWELLGDTQYF. The CDR3 nucleotides are TGCGCCAGCAGCACCCCGTGGGAGCTGCTCGGAGATACGCAGTATTTT.

The genes are TRBV28 and TRBJ2-3; 8 bases match TRBD1. The CDR3 runs to 16 residues. The V gene end was trimmed by 2 bases and the J gene end by 0 bases; junction bases not matched to a gene: 4. Germline CDR1 and CDR2: MDHEN and SYDVKM. The CDR3 spells CASSLDRGSSTDTQYF. DNA for the CDR3: TGTGCCAGCAGTTTAGACAGGGGCTCTAGCACAGATACGCAGTATTTT.